The rows below give T cell receptor beta chains drawn from one sample of a study of technical replicates of blood from a handful of donors. Repertoires were generated with immunoSEQ multiplex PCR, while TCRdb's copy carries only in-frame clones and drops some. Of 75,000 to 90,000 clones in the sample, about 96% are singletons; the top ten hold 0.3% to 0.35%. Sequenced input: T cells isolated from PBMCs. The receptor source for this set is a human donor in good health. CDR3s include the opening cysteine and the closing phenylalanine or tryptophan. Some rows have no size entry. The others give once, few or many, or a class for an expanded clone.

j_gene,abundance,v_gene,CDR3aa
TRBJ1-5,once,TRBV30,CAWSVGQANQPQHF
TRBJ2-1,-,TRBV25-1,CASSADRGSGSEQFF
TRBJ2-7,-,TRBV6-5,CASSYVGTGNYEQYF
TRBJ1-3,-,TRBV7-2,CASSPPGQGGNTIYF
TRBJ1-2,-,TRBV5-1,CASSLEGTGIFGYTF
TRBJ2-2,-,TRBV4-1,CASSQRLAGVVGTGELFF
TRBJ2-7,-,TRBV4-1,CASSEGTGTSYEQYF
TRBJ2-6,-,TRBV27,CASGFQSGANVLTF
TRBJ1-5,-,TRBV5-4,CASSSTPNQPQHF
TRBJ1-2,-,TRBV7-9,CASSPRDRHGGYTF
TRBJ1-2,-,TRBV7-9,CASGTATNGYTF
TRBJ2-7,-,TRBV7-9,CASSFVGRGKNF
TRBJ1-1,-,TRBV4-2,CASSQQDYTEAFF
TRBJ2-1,once,TRBV28,CASSLFRPGGIYNEQFF
TRBJ2-4,-,TRBV5-4,CASSFSGSKNIQYF
TRBJ2-7,-,TRBV7-7,CASSPSAGSYEQYF
TRBJ2-3,-,TRBV5-4,CASSSGTDTQYF
TRBJ2-5,-,TRBV9,CASSVGGSGRLQETQYF
TRBJ2-3,-,TRBV2,CASLRLAFSTDTQYF
TRBJ2-5,-,TRBV18,CASSATSGRKETQYF
TRBJ2-7,once,TRBV29-1,CSVVQLGTGTGRDEQYF
TRBJ1-1,-,TRBV5-4,CASSRQNANTEAFF
TRBJ1-2,-,TRBV18,CASSYGDRATGYTF
TRBJ1-1,-,TRBV4-2,CASSLVAAEAFF
TRBJ2-7,-,TRBV6-6,CASSYAPGVENYEQYF
TRBJ2-7,once,TRBV5-4,CASSLALAGVFEADEQYF
TRBJ1-5,few,TRBV5-3,CARSLQVQINQPQHF
TRBJ2-2,once,TRBV28,CASTGDTGELFF
TRBJ1-1,-,TRBV7-6,CASTGLRTANTEAFF
TRBJ2-7,-,TRBV6-5,CASRSPGGRYEQYF
TRBJ2-7,-,TRBV9,CASGEVYEQYF
TRBJ2-1,-,TRBV10-2,CASSEWREATNEQFF
TRBJ2-1,-,TRBV7-6,CASSINSGDYNEQFF
TRBJ2-5,-,TRBV4-1,CASSQDLYGILQETQYF
TRBJ2-1,-,TRBV7-8,CASSSRTSGRVSSYNEQFF
TRBJ2-2,-,TRBV30,CAWRGLAGATGELFF
TRBJ2-3,-,TRBV15,CATSRDIEGASTDTQYF
TRBJ1-2,-,TRBV5-1,CASSLNRDSRGYTF
TRBJ2-1,-,TRBV7-9,CASSLAQGGSSYNEQFF
TRBJ2-7,few,TRBV19,CASSITGGTYEQYF
TRBJ2-1,-,TRBV6-1,CASSSSGMGHNEQFF
TRBJ2-3,-,TRBV14,CASSDTGGPSDTQYF
TRBJ2-7,-,TRBV5-6,CASSLPGVGGTYEQYF
TRBJ2-7,-,TRBV27,CASSPGQGYYEQYF
TRBJ2-5,-,TRBV6-4,CASSDSSGLAGGLETQYF
TRBJ1-2,-,TRBV19,CASNSGGYTF
TRBJ2-1,-,TRBV6-5,CASSRQGPYNEQFF
TRBJ2-7,-,TRBV19,CASSIMSGLSYEQYF
TRBJ2-7,-,TRBV7-8,CASSLVPRDSYEQYF
TRBJ2-7,once,TRBV30,CAWHRDRGYEQYF
TRBJ2-7,-,TRBV11-3,CASSARTGINEQYF
TRBJ2-5,-,TRBV4-1,CASSQGGGETQYF
TRBJ1-1,-,TRBV27,CASSSDRGTEAFF
TRBJ2-7,-,TRBV6-1,CASIMSGVSYEQYF
TRBJ2-3,-,TRBV7-8,CASSLLVGDYLDPDTQYF
TRBJ2-1,-,TRBV28,CASSLESYEQFF
TRBJ1-3,-,TRBV28,CASSLPGLSGGGNTIYF
TRBJ2-2,-,TRBV6-5,CASISGMNTGELFF